The clone carrying this T cell receptor beta chain was detected once. Its specificity is unknown. A sample-barcoded 5' primer and a J-beta primer mix were used in a second PCR of about 7 to 12 cycles. TCRdb reprocessed the 5' RACE reads via MiXCR and lists one record per CDR3 protein. The table records 1.5 million or so distinct CDR3 sequences, around two fifths of them present only once. This specimen comes from a study of blood T cells in healthy people across ages. The study's findings and limits: A strong correlation between TCR beta diversity and naive T cell percentage was seen.

The CDR3 has 15 residues. V was clipped by 7 bases and J by 3 bases; unmatched bases: 8. The germline V gene has CDR1 MNHEY and CDR2 SMNVEV (reference sequence). The chain uses TRBV27 and TRBJ2-4; 8 bases agree with TRBD2. The sequenced sample was blood. The clonotype originates from a young woman in good health. The CDR3 DNA is TGTGCCAGCACACAGGTCGGGGGGGGCAAAAACATTCAGTACTTC. It codes for CASTQVGGGKNIQYF.